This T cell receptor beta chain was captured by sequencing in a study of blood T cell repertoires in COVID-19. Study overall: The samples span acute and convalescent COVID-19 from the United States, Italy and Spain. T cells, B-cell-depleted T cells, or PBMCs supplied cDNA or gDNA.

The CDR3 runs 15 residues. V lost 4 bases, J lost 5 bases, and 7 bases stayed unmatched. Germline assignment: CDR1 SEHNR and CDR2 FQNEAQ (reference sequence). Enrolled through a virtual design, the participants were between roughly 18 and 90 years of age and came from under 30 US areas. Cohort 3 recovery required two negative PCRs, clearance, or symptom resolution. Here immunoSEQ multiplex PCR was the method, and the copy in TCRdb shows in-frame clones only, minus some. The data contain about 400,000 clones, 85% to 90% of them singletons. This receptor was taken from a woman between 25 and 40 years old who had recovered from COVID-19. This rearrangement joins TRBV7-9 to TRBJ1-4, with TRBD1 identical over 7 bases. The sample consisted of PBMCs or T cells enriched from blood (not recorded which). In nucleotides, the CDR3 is TGTGCCAGCAGCTCACCCCGGGACAGAAATGAAAAACTGTTTTTT. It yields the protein CASSSPRDRNEKLFF.